This TCR beta chain was observed in a study of T cells in Graves' hyperthyroidism and ophthalmopathy. V lost 5 bases, J lost 0 bases, and 14 bases lay in between. Germline V gene lookup returns CDR1 LNHNV and CDR2 YYDKDF (reference sequence). CDR3 length: 15 amino acids. It was RNA transcripts that yielded the amplified TCR beta CDR3 regions. RT-PCR in the first round (using the HTBI primer set) targeted the TCR CDR3. TCRdb itself ran the multiplex PCR reads through MiXCR, one entry per CDR3 protein. The sample includes approximately 380,000 distinct CDR3 sequences, around a sixth of them seen just once. This clonotype was seen repeatedly, ten times or more.

Sample: blood. V gene TRBV15 combines with J gene TRBJ2-7; D is tentatively TRBD1 or TRBD2 (5 bases each). The clonotype comes from a man aged 18 to 30 with Graves' ophthalmopathy. The CDR3 sequence is CATSPRADISYEQYF. CDR3 coding DNA: TGTGCCACCAGCCCCCGAGCGGACATCTCCTACGAGCAGTACTTC.